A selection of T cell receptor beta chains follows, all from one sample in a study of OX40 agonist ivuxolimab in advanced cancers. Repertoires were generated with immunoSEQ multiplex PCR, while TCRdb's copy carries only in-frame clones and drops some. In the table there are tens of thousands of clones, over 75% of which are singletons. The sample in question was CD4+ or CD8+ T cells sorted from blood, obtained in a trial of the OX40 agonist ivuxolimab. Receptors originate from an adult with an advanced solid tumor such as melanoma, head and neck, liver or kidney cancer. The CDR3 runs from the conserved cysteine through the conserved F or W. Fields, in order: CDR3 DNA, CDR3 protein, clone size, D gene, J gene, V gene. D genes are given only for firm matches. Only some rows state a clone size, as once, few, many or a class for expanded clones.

DNA: TGCGCCAGCAGCCGTGGAGGACTAGCGGGATTCTACAATGAGCAGTTCTTC
CDR3: CASSRGGLAGFYNEQFF
size: few
D: TRBD2
J: TRBJ2-1
V: TRBV4-1

DNA: TGTGCCAGCAGTTTAGAGGGGGAGCTGTTTTTT
CDR3: CASSLEGELFF
size: NA
D: NA
J: TRBJ2-2
V: TRBV28

DNA: TGTGCCAGCAGTTTAGCCCAGAGCTCTGGAAACACCATATATTTT
CDR3: CASSLAQSSGNTIYF
size: NA
D: NA
J: TRBJ1-3
V: TRBV28

DNA: TGTGCCAGCTCACCACCGGTCGCAGGGGCCACTGAAGCTTTCTTT
CDR3: CASSPPVAGATEAFF
size: NA
D: NA
J: TRBJ1-1
V: TRBV18

DNA: TGTGCCAGTAGTACCGGACAGGGTTTCGGAGAGACCCAGTACTTC
CDR3: CASSTGQGFGETQYF
size: few
D: TRBD1
J: TRBJ2-5
V: TRBV19

DNA: TGCGCCAGCAGCCAAGATAGAAAAGCGGGAGGCAATGAGCAGTTCTTC
CDR3: CASSQDRKAGGNEQFF
size: NA
D: TRBD2
J: TRBJ2-1
V: TRBV4-1

DNA: TGCAGTGCGTGGGACGTGGAGACCCAGTACTTC
CDR3: CSAWDVETQYF
size: many
D: NA
J: TRBJ2-5
V: TRBV20-1

DNA: TGCGCCAGCAGCTTGGAGGGAACCAAAAACATTCAGTACTTC
CDR3: CASSLEGTKNIQYF
size: NA
D: NA
J: TRBJ2-4
V: TRBV5-1

DNA: TGTGCCAGCAAGGTGGGACAGGGAGGTCAGCCCCAGCATTTT
CDR3: CASKVGQGGQPQHF
size: few
D: TRBD1
J: TRBJ1-5
V: TRBV6-1

DNA: TGTGCCAGCAGCTTGTCGGGCCAGATCACTGAAGCTTTCTTT
CDR3: CASSLSGQITEAFF
size: NA
D: NA
J: TRBJ1-1
V: TRBV7-2

DNA: TGTGCCTGGAGTGTACCTGGGGCCAACGTCCTGACTTTC
CDR3: CAWSVPGANVLTF
size: few
D: NA
J: TRBJ2-6
V: TRBV30

DNA: TGTGCCACCAGCAGAGGGGACAGGGTCGTCTACGAGCAGTACTTC
CDR3: CATSRGDRVVYEQYF
size: NA
D: TRBD1
J: TRBJ2-7
V: TRBV15

DNA: TGTGCCAGCAGCCAACTGTATGCGGGACTAGCGAGTGATGAGCAGTTCTTC
CDR3: CASSQLYAGLASDEQFF
size: NA
D: TRBD2
J: TRBJ2-1
V: TRBV7-8

DNA: TGTGCCAGCAGCCTAAGTAGTGGTAGCGGGGTCGAGACCCAGTACTTC
CDR3: CASSLSSGSGVETQYF
size: once
D: TRBD2
J: TRBJ2-5
V: TRBV7-2

DNA: TGTGCCAGCAGACCGCTAGCGGGAGGCTACAATGAGCAGTTCTTC
CDR3: CASRPLAGGYNEQFF
size: NA
D: TRBD2
J: TRBJ2-1
V: TRBV28

DNA: TGTGCCAGCACCCCGGGAATCTACAATGAGCAGTTCTTC
CDR3: CASTPGIYNEQFF
size: NA
D: NA
J: TRBJ2-1
V: TRBV2

DNA: TGTGCCAGCAGTCGACCGGGACTAGCCTTCGAGCAGTACTTC
CDR3: CASSRPGLAFEQYF
size: once
D: TRBD2
J: TRBJ2-7
V: TRBV28

DNA: TGTGCCTGGAGTCGGAGATACGACAGAAGCGAGCAGTACTTC
CDR3: CAWSRRYDRSEQYF
size: NA
D: NA
J: TRBJ2-7
V: TRBV30